This TCR beta chain was identified in a study of T cells after yellow fever vaccination. This clonotype was observed a few times. Researchers made TCR cDNA using 5'RACE template switching, and this step added a universal primer site and UMIs. TCRdb re-analysed the 5' RACE reads in MiXCR, keeping a single row per CDR3 protein. The sample lists some 500,000 distinct CDR3 sequences, around an eighth occurring once. The CDR3 runs to 16 residues. Germline V gives CDR1 SGHVS, CDR2 FQNEAQ. V gave up 4 bases and J gave up 4 bases, with 17 bases separating them. The specimen comprised PBMCs, sampled on the day of the yellow fever booster vaccination. This TCR derives from a man aged 25 to 40 who received the YFV17D yellow fever vaccine. The chain joins TRBV7-8 to TRBJ2-1, with D maybe TRBD2 (6 bases). DNA of the CDR3: TGTGCCAGCAGCTATCCTCGGAACGCGGGATACAATGAGCAGTTCTTC. Its translation: CASSYPRNAGYNEQFF.